One sample yielded the 5 T cell receptor beta chains listed below, sequenced in a study of Ad26.COV2.S vaccination and SARS-CoV-2 variants (dated by TCRdb to about 2021). This specimen's time point label, interpreted: individuals recovered from natural SARS-CoV-2 infection. Library preparation employed the immunoSEQ multiplex PCR assay. Imported from immuneACCESS, the table was reduced by TCRdb to in-frame sequences with V and J called. These copies leave out some clones; in studies compared against another copy, an unresolved V gene accounts for under half, and the cause of the remainder is not known. The sample table contains about 350,000 clones; only one count was recorded for about 92% of them. The ten largest clones take up 3.9% of the sample. The input for sequencing was peripheral blood, taken after recovery from COVID-19. These receptors all come from a human donor who had recovered from COVID-19.

The chain carries TRBV7-8 and TRBJ2-5, with 11 bases that match TRBD2. This CDR3 has 17 residues. CDR1 and CDR2 (germline): SGHVS, FQNEAQ. V was pared by 0 bases and J by 4 bases, with 7 bases of the junction left unmatched. The CDR3: CASSLAASGGIRETQYF. CDR3 sequence (DNA): TGTGCCAGCAGCTTAGCGGCTAGCGGGGGGATCAGAGAGACCCAGTACTTC.

This clone was counted a single time. The chain recombines TRBV5-6 with TRBJ1-1; D not certain. In germline, CDR1 is SGHDT, CDR2 YYEEEE. The CDR3 runs to 13 residues. Trimming stripped 1 base from V and 1 base from J, with 5 bases between. CDR3 amino acids: CASSLSPNTEAFF. The CDR3 DNA sequence: TGTGCCAGCAGCTTGTCCCCGAACACTGAAGCTTTCTTT.

V and J are TRBV7-9 and TRBJ2-7; D may be TRBD1 (7 bases). The CDR3 is 15 residues long. The germline CDR1 and CDR2 sequences are SEHNR and FQNEAQ (reference sequence). V was clipped by 8 bases and J by 4 bases, with 21 bases between them. The CDR3 DNA reads as TGTGCCAGCGATCGTCAGGCCCCAGGGGGGTACGAGCAGTACTTC. This translates into CASDRQAPGGYEQYF.

V usage is TRBV6-5 and J usage is TRBJ1-2; 7 bases align to TRBD1. The CDR3 runs 15 residues. V dropped 6 bases and J dropped 4; count of bases not matched to a gene: 11. CDR1 MNHEY and CDR2 SVGAGI come from the germline V gene. The CDR3 bases are TGTGCCAGCAGGGAGACCGGGACAGCGTTCTATGGCTACACCTTC. Translation gives CASRETGTAFYGYTF.

This chain uses TRBV7-9 with TRBJ1-3, with D possibly matching TRBD1 (5 bases). The CDR3 runs 15 residues. In germline, CDR1 is SEHNR, CDR2 FQNEAQ (reference sequence). V lost 3 bases, J lost 2 bases, and 11 bases lay in between. The CDR3 region has the DNA TGTGCCAGCAGCTTGAAGGGGACTACTGGAAACACCATATATTTT. Protein: CASSLKGTTGNTIYF.